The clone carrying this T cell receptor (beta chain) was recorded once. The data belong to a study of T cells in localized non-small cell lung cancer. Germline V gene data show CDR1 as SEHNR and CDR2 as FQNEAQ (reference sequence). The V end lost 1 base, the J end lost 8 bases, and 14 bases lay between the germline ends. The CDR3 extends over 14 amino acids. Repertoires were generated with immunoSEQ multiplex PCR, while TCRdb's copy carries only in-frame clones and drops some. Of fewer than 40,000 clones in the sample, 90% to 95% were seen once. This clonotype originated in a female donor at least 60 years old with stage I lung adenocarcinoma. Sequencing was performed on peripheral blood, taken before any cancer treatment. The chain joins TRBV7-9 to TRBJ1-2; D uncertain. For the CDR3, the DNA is TGTGCCAGCAGCTTAGTGGGCACTGCCAAAGGCTACACCTTC. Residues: CASSLVGTAKGYTF.